The sequence of this T cell receptor beta chain was determined in a study of blood T cell repertoires in COVID-19. Per germline, CDR1 SGHRS and CDR2 YFSETQ. Between the trimmed V and J ends, which lost 0 bases and 0 bases, there was a span of 5 bases. This CDR3 region has 14 residues. Profiling relied on immunoSEQ multiplex PCR, and the TCRdb table lists in-frame clones only, not all of them. The repertoire consists of over 150,000 clones, with approximately 85% occurring once and the leading ten covering more than 6.5%. The sequenced sample was peripheral blood. The chain combines TRBV5-1 with TRBJ2-3, with D unresolved. The sequence was obtained from a woman in her sixties with COVID-19, enrolled during active disease. The CDR3 reads CASSLGSSTDTQYF. CDR3 sequence (DNA): TGCGCCAGCAGCTTGGGGAGTAGCACAGATACGCAGTATTTT.